These T cell receptor beta chains were read from a single sample in a study of metastatic and nonmetastatic thyroid tumors. TCRdb re-called the PCR reads via MiXCR. The table shows 16,000 or so clones, with over 20% occurring only once. Sequenced: tumor tissue. The source of these receptors is a female donor with papillary thyroid cancer or a benign thyroid nodule (not recorded which). Some clones in this sample may be carry-over from other donors' samples. Both conserved end residues are part of each CDR3. Fields, in order: J gene, V gene, clone size, CDR3 protein. Size is omitted from some rows. Given values are once, few, many or a class for expanded clones.

J gene: TRBJ2-7
V gene: TRBV20-1
clone size: medium-sized
CDR3 protein: CSAGTREQYF

J gene: TRBJ2-5
V gene: TRBV6-4
clone size: -
CDR3 protein: CASINLCGIVQETQYF

J gene: TRBJ2-7
V gene: TRBV6-1
clone size: -
CDR3 protein: CASSERPQVYEQYF

J gene: TRBJ1-1
V gene: TRBV27
clone size: -
CDR3 protein: CASSFEGRDTEAFF

J gene: TRBJ2-3
V gene: TRBV15
clone size: -
CDR3 protein: CATSRDTLAGAQTDTQYF

J gene: TRBJ2-1
V gene: TRBV29-1
clone size: many
CDR3 protein: CSTGLGPKQFF

J gene: TRBJ2-2
V gene: TRBV6-2/TRBV6-3
clone size: medium-sized
CDR3 protein: CASSYSYGSGELFF

J gene: TRBJ1-5
V gene: TRBV4-1
clone size: -
CDR3 protein: CASSQGLSSNQPQHF

J gene: TRBJ2-3
V gene: TRBV6-4
clone size: -
CDR3 protein: CASSDSSWGTDTQYF

J gene: TRBJ2-1
V gene: TRBV4-1
clone size: -
CDR3 protein: CACSQRYQTGPHNEQFF

J gene: TRBJ1-2
V gene: TRBV25-1
clone size: many
CDR3 protein: CASSDWDRANYGYTF

J gene: TRBJ2-7
V gene: TRBV5-6
clone size: many
CDR3 protein: CASSTGLDYEQYF

J gene: TRBJ2-2
V gene: TRBV3-1
clone size: many
CDR3 protein: CASKGSGTTGELFF

J gene: TRBJ1-1
V gene: TRBV19
clone size: -
CDR3 protein: CASFLRSAFF

J gene: TRBJ1-2
V gene: TRBV3-1
clone size: -
CDR3 protein: CASSQVQGAASGGYTF

J gene: TRBJ2-2
V gene: TRBV24-1
clone size: -
CDR3 protein: CATSATGLAGDTGELFF

J gene: TRBJ2-1
V gene: TRBV12-3/TRBV12-4
clone size: medium-sized
CDR3 protein: CASSRDRGNEQFF

J gene: TRBJ2-5
V gene: TRBV20-1
clone size: many
CDR3 protein: CSASRTEETQYF

J gene: TRBJ1-1
V gene: TRBV12-3/TRBV12-4
clone size: -
CDR3 protein: CASSLDIPNTEAFF

J gene: TRBJ2-2
V gene: TRBV4-2
clone size: many
CDR3 protein: CASSRKDPVASGITGELFF

J gene: TRBJ2-3
V gene: TRBV10-3
clone size: medium-sized
CDR3 protein: CAISKGGGGPSTDTQYF

J gene: TRBJ2-3
V gene: TRBV5-1
clone size: -
CDR3 protein: CASSLAAGGKSTDTQYF

J gene: TRBJ1-1
V gene: TRBV10-2
clone size: many
CDR3 protein: CASTLSLFQTEAFF

J gene: TRBJ2-3
V gene: TRBV20-1
clone size: many
CDR3 protein: CSATLFGETGLADTQYF

J gene: TRBJ2-7
V gene: TRBV12-3/TRBV12-4
clone size: medium-sized
CDR3 protein: CASRWGVSGEQYF

J gene: TRBJ1-1
V gene: TRBV6-2/TRBV6-3
clone size: -
CDR3 protein: CASSYGRTEAFF

J gene: TRBJ1-2
V gene: TRBV11-2
clone size: -
CDR3 protein: CASSLNPSLGWSANYGYTF

J gene: TRBJ2-4
V gene: TRBV6-1
clone size: many
CDR3 protein: CASRPGQGNVQYF

J gene: TRBJ2-7
V gene: TRBV19
clone size: medium-sized
CDR3 protein: CASSEGASGSLTYEQYF

J gene: TRBJ2-7
V gene: TRBV27
clone size: few
CDR3 protein: CASSPWWVNDEQYF

J gene: TRBJ2-1
V gene: TRBV6-2/TRBV6-3
clone size: few
CDR3 protein: CASSYGGRAYNEQFF

J gene: TRBJ1-1
V gene: TRBV6-5
clone size: -
CDR3 protein: CASSYSAGGTEAFF

J gene: TRBJ2-2
V gene: TRBV28
clone size: medium-sized
CDR3 protein: CASNRGTNTGELFF

J gene: TRBJ2-3
V gene: TRBV29-1
clone size: many
CDR3 protein: CSVATGAPTDTQYF

J gene: TRBJ1-5
V gene: TRBV12-3/TRBV12-4
clone size: many
CDR3 protein: CASSRGVGGRQPQHF

J gene: TRBJ2-2
V gene: TRBV5-6
clone size: -
CDR3 protein: CASSLSGSTGELFF

J gene: TRBJ1-5
V gene: TRBV28
clone size: -
CDR3 protein: CASSLVWDVQHF

J gene: TRBJ2-7
V gene: TRBV5-1
clone size: medium-sized
CDR3 protein: CASSTSAYEQYF

J gene: TRBJ1-2
V gene: TRBV9
clone size: medium-sized
CDR3 protein: CASSASPGSHGYTF

J gene: TRBJ1-1
V gene: TRBV18
clone size: many
CDR3 protein: CASSPGKSGRAAEAFF

J gene: TRBJ2-6
V gene: TRBV2
clone size: -
CDR3 protein: CASSERAMSVLSGANVLTF

J gene: TRBJ1-5
V gene: TRBV10-1
clone size: many
CDR3 protein: CASRERVQPQHF

J gene: TRBJ1-5
V gene: TRBV20-1
clone size: -
CDR3 protein: CSVLTGANQPQHF

J gene: TRBJ2-5
V gene: TRBV7-8
clone size: many
CDR3 protein: CASSRGQIQETQYF

J gene: TRBJ1-4
V gene: TRBV11-2
clone size: -
CDR3 protein: CASSPSPSRFEKLFF

J gene: TRBJ2-7
V gene: TRBV6-1
clone size: medium-sized
CDR3 protein: CASRLAGSSYEQYF

J gene: TRBJ2-5
V gene: TRBV11-2
clone size: many
CDR3 protein: CASGWTRGETQYF

J gene: TRBJ1-2
V gene: TRBV3-1
clone size: many
CDR3 protein: CASSATPNPWGYTF

J gene: TRBJ2-7
V gene: TRBV14
clone size: many
CDR3 protein: CASSEGHGPSYEQYF

J gene: TRBJ1-5
V gene: TRBV28
clone size: few
CDR3 protein: CASSFGPQGQTQNF

J gene: TRBJ1-6
V gene: TRBV7-2
clone size: once
CDR3 protein: CASSGASLGNSPLHF

J gene: TRBJ2-2
V gene: TRBV7-3
clone size: many
CDR3 protein: CASSLSQSTGELFF

J gene: TRBJ2-7
V gene: TRBV5-5
clone size: many
CDR3 protein: CASSLAGGRGTPYEQYF

J gene: TRBJ1-1
V gene: TRBV6-1
clone size: few
CDR3 protein: CASRARPLDTEAFF

J gene: TRBJ1-1
V gene: TRBV12-3/TRBV12-4
clone size: once
CDR3 protein: CASHESGQGNAEAFF

J gene: TRBJ2-7
V gene: TRBV7-2
clone size: medium-sized
CDR3 protein: CASSLVGGSYEQYF

J gene: TRBJ1-2
V gene: TRBV27
clone size: many
CDR3 protein: CASSLSVADGYTF

J gene: TRBJ2-7
V gene: TRBV10-2
clone size: -
CDR3 protein: CASSPDEWSEQYF

J gene: TRBJ2-3
V gene: TRBV20-1
clone size: few
CDR3 protein: CTGVPVPQTATQYF

J gene: TRBJ1-2
V gene: TRBV12-3/TRBV12-4
clone size: few
CDR3 protein: CASTSGPSGYGYTF